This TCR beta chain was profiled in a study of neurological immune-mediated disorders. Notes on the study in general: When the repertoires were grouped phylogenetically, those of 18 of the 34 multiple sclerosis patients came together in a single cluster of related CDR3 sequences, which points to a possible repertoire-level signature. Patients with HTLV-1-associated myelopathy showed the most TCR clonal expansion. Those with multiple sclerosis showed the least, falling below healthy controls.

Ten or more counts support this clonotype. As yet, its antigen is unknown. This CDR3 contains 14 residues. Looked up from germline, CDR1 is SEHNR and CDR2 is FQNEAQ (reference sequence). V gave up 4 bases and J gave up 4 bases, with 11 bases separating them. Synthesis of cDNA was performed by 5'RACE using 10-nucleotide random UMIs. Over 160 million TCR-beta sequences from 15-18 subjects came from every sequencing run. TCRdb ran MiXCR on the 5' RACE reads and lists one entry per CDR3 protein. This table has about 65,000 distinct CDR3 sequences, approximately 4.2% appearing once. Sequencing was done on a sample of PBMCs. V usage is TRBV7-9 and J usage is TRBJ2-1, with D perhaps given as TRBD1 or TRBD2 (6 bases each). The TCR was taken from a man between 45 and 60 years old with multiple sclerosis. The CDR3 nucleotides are TGTGCCAGCAGCTCACGGGGGCCTTACAATGAGCAGTTCTTC. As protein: CASSSRGPYNEQFF.